This TCR beta chain stems from a study of CD8 T cells in Susac syndrome. This clonotype occurred once. RNA was extracted with the RNeasy kit, and a quantity of roughly 0.5 to 1 ug was reverse transcribed using random hexamers. TCRdb used MiXCR to reprocess the immunoSEQ multiplex PCR reads, holding one entry per CDR3 protein. The profile shows roughly 130,000 distinct CDR3 sequences, about 95% of them singletons. This CDR3 has 14 residues. CDR1 and CDR2 from the germline V gene are MDHEN and SYDVKM. The ends were cut back, 6 bases at V and 0 bases at J, with 9 bases in the middle. The J gene is TRBJ2-1, the V gene TRBV28; D possibly corresponds to TRBD2 (6 bases). Source material: CD4+ T cells from PBMCs. The clonotype was recovered from a human donor in good health. This chain's CDR3 is CASSSGGSYNEQFF. CDR3 coding DNA: TGTGCCAGCAGCTCCGGGGGCTCCTACAATGAGCAGTTCTTC.